This T cell receptor (beta chain) was obtained from a study of cytomegalovirus exposure and HLA in healthy donors. Study-wide context: There were tens of millions of unique TCRs (from HLA-typed donors) in an early data release. Study outcomes and limitations: Specific recognition of CMV antigens was confirmed in vitro for a few chains (all CMV-associated). Across all donors, roughly uniform sequencing depth was an assumption of the presence/absence analyses.

This PCR relied on a set of 60 Vbeta primers and 13 Jbeta primers. Sequencing used immunoSEQ multiplex PCR; TCRdb keeps in-frame clones, though not all of them. This sample carries roughly 100,000 clones, about 80% of them seen once, and the ten largest clones take under 4.5%. In this sample, this clone turned up a few times. Its antigen is currently unknown. This CDR3 is 15 amino acids long. The V gene end was trimmed by 2 bases and the J gene end by 1 base; junction bases not matched to a gene: 4. Germline V gene lookup returns CDR1 MDHEN and CDR2 SYDVKM. This chain uses TRBV28 with TRBJ2-5; TRBD1 matches at 7 bases. The sequenced sample was PBMCs. The source of this sequence is a female donor in good health and CMV-seropositive. The CDR3 spells CASSLGGQTQETQYF. In DNA, the CDR3 is TGTGCCAGCAGTTTAGGGGGACAGACCCAAGAGACCCAGTACTTC.